This TCR beta chain was observed in a study of a mutant IDH1 vaccine in newly diagnosed glioma. Turning to the study itself: Mean patient age was approximately 39 years; about 60% were male and around 40% female. Previous treatment comprised radiotherapy, temozolomide, or both, mostly both.

As for this clone: What it binds is not known.

V was shortened by 5 bases and J by 8 bases, with 21 bases between the two germline ends. The germline gives CDR1 SGHNT, CDR2 YENEEA. This CDR3 has 15 amino acids. Assay: immunoSEQ multiplex PCR; the TCRdb copy retains only in-frame clones and omits some. The data hold around 16,000 clones, with roughly 95% observed a single time. Points from the study as a whole: The authors found pseudoprogression apparently unrelated to changes in top peripheral T cell clonotypes.

Time point reported: baseline, week 1 (first vaccination visit). The treatment here: pre-vaccination baseline after standard-of-care therapy. New WHO grade 3 or 4 IDH1-mutant, ATRX-lost astrocytomas were present in all donors. The TCR was taken from a woman aged 18-30 years with glioma. Some clones in this sample may be carry-over from other donors' samples. The input for sequencing was peripheral blood mononuclear cells (PBMCs), taken from a glioma patient treated with radiotherapy, temozolomide or both. The chain employs TRBV11-3 and TRBJ1-2, with D perhaps matching TRBD1 (5 bases). CDR3 sequence reads: CASSPGGGGGDGYTF. CDR3 DNA: TGTGCCAGCAGCCCGGGCGGGGGAGGCGGAGACGGCTACACCTTC.